This is a list of T cell receptor beta chains from one sample in a study of blood T cell repertoires in COVID-19. Generated by immunoSEQ multiplex PCR, the TCRdb table keeps only in-frame clones and is missing some. The sample yields around 12,000 clones, roughly 88% seen once. The specimen sequenced was peripheral blood. These receptors came from a human donor in a cohort sampled during active COVID-19. CDR3s include the opening cysteine and the closing phenylalanine or tryptophan. Fields, in order: CDR3 DNA, CDR3 protein, V gene, J gene, clone size, D gene. The D gene is left open where the match is weak. Clone sizes are given selectively: once, few, many, or a class where the clone is expanded.

CDR3 DNA: TGTGCCAGCTCACCCCCATCCAGCACAGATACGCAGTATTTT; CDR3 protein: CASSPPSSTDTQYF; V gene: TRBV18; J gene: TRBJ2-3; clone size: few; D gene: NA
CDR3 DNA: TGCGCCAGCAGCTTGGCCGTCCGGCAGTCCGGGGGGACCGGGGAGCTGTTTTTT; CDR3 protein: CASSLAVRQSGGTGELFF; V gene: TRBV5-1; J gene: TRBJ2-2; clone size: NA; D gene: TRBD2
CDR3 DNA: TGTGCCAGCAGCGTAGGACAGTCCTCTGGGGCCAACGTCCTGACTTTC; CDR3 protein: CASSVGQSSGANVLTF; V gene: TRBV9; J gene: TRBJ2-6; clone size: NA; D gene: NA
CDR3 DNA: TGTGCCAGCAGTTTTAGCGGGGGGGCGACAGATACGCAGTATTTT; CDR3 protein: CASSFSGGATDTQYF; V gene: TRBV27; J gene: TRBJ2-3; clone size: NA; D gene: TRBD2
CDR3 DNA: TGTGCCTGGAGTGGGCTAGCTAGGCAAGAGACCCAGTACTTC; CDR3 protein: CAWSGLARQETQYF; V gene: TRBV30; J gene: TRBJ2-5; clone size: NA; D gene: NA
CDR3 DNA: TGTGCCAGCAGCCTCGGACAGGGTTCCTACGAGCAGTACTTC; CDR3 protein: CASSLGQGSYEQYF; V gene: TRBV16; J gene: TRBJ2-7; clone size: NA; D gene: TRBD1
CDR3 DNA: TGTGCCAGCAGCCAAGAAGAGACAGGGGTTGGCGGCTACACCTTC; CDR3 protein: CASSQEETGVGGYTF; V gene: TRBV14; J gene: TRBJ1-2; clone size: few; D gene: TRBD1
CDR3 DNA: TGTGCCAGCACCTCAGGGGAGACCCAGTACTTC; CDR3 protein: CASTSGETQYF; V gene: TRBV7-9; J gene: TRBJ2-5; clone size: NA; D gene: NA
CDR3 DNA: TGTGCCAGCAGCTTAGTTGGGGCCGCAGCGCAGTCGCAAGAGACCCAGTACTTC; CDR3 protein: CASSLVGAAAQSQETQYF; V gene: TRBV7-6; J gene: TRBJ2-5; clone size: NA; D gene: NA
CDR3 DNA: TGTGCCAGCAGTACAGGTGATGGGGAGCTGTTTTTT; CDR3 protein: CASSTGDGELFF; V gene: TRBV6-6; J gene: TRBJ2-2; clone size: few; D gene: NA
CDR3 DNA: TGTGCCAGCAGCTTAGGCCCTACAGCCCCCGCTACGCATCAGCCCCAGCATTTT; CDR3 protein: CASSLGPTAPATHQPQHF; V gene: TRBV11-3; J gene: TRBJ1-5; clone size: few; D gene: NA
CDR3 DNA: TGTGCCAGCAGCCCCCGGGGAGCGGGGGCTTACGAGCAGTACTTC; CDR3 protein: CASSPRGAGAYEQYF; V gene: TRBV7-9; J gene: TRBJ2-7; clone size: NA; D gene: TRBD2
CDR3 DNA: TGTGCCTGGAGTCCGGGAGGGGGCAGCACAGATACGCAGTATTTT; CDR3 protein: CAWSPGGGSTDTQYF; V gene: TRBV30; J gene: TRBJ2-3; clone size: NA; D gene: NA
CDR3 DNA: TGTGCCACCAGCATTAGTCGAGTAAGCTCCTACAATGAGCAGTTCTTC; CDR3 protein: CATSISRVSSYNEQFF; V gene: TRBV15; J gene: TRBJ2-1; clone size: NA; D gene: NA
CDR3 DNA: TGTGCCAGCAGCCCCCAGGGGCAGAACTATGGCTACACCTTC; CDR3 protein: CASSPQGQNYGYTF; V gene: TRBV7-2; J gene: TRBJ1-2; clone size: NA; D gene: NA
CDR3 DNA: TGTGCCAGCAGCCCCCGCCACAGAAGTAACTCACCCCTCCACTTT; CDR3 protein: CASSPRHRSNSPLHF; V gene: TRBV13; J gene: TRBJ1-6; clone size: NA; D gene: NA
CDR3 DNA: TGTGCCACTGAACAGGACACCGGGGAGCTGTTTTTT; CDR3 protein: CATEQDTGELFF; V gene: TRBV6-5; J gene: TRBJ2-2; clone size: few; D gene: NA
CDR3 DNA: TGTGCCAGTAGTATAGCACAGGCCGTGGAGACCCAGTACTTC; CDR3 protein: CASSIAQAVETQYF; V gene: TRBV19; J gene: TRBJ2-5; clone size: NA; D gene: NA
CDR3 DNA: TGTGCCTCCTCCTCACAGGGTTCATACGAGCAGTACTTC; CDR3 protein: CASSSQGSYEQYF; V gene: TRBV19; J gene: TRBJ2-7; clone size: NA; D gene: NA
CDR3 DNA: TGTGCCAGCAGTACGCAGGGGTATGGGGCCAACGTCCTGACTTTC; CDR3 protein: CASSTQGYGANVLTF; V gene: TRBV27; J gene: TRBJ2-6; clone size: NA; D gene: NA
CDR3 DNA: TGTGCCAGCAGCTCGGGACAGTCTTTACACTCCTATGGCTACACCTTC; CDR3 protein: CASSSGQSLHSYGYTF; V gene: TRBV6-2/TRBV6-3; J gene: TRBJ1-2; clone size: NA; D gene: TRBD1
CDR3 DNA: TGTGCCAGCAGCTCGGACAGGGGTAGCAATCAGCCCCAGCATTTT; CDR3 protein: CASSSDRGSNQPQHF; V gene: TRBV5-8; J gene: TRBJ1-5; clone size: NA; D gene: TRBD1
CDR3 DNA: TGTGCCAGCAGCTCCGCCGGGACAGGGACTAATGAAAAACTGTTTTTT; CDR3 protein: CASSSAGTGTNEKLFF; V gene: TRBV7-2; J gene: TRBJ1-4; clone size: once; D gene: TRBD1
CDR3 DNA: TGTGCCAGCAGCGTAGCTCCCGACAGCAAGAACACTGAAGCTTTCTTT; CDR3 protein: CASSVAPDSKNTEAFF; V gene: TRBV9; J gene: TRBJ1-1; clone size: NA; D gene: NA
CDR3 DNA: TGTGCCAGCTCACCCGACAGGACCTTGGCCAAAAACATTCAGTACTTC; CDR3 protein: CASSPDRTLAKNIQYF; V gene: TRBV18; J gene: TRBJ2-4; clone size: NA; D gene: NA
CDR3 DNA: TGCGCCAGCAGCCCCCTAGGACAGGGGATTATGAACACTGAAGCTTTCTTT; CDR3 protein: CASSPLGQGIMNTEAFF; V gene: TRBV5-1; J gene: TRBJ1-1; clone size: NA; D gene: TRBD1
CDR3 DNA: TGCGCCAGCAGCTTGACAGGGGCCGGGGAGCTGTTTTTT; CDR3 protein: CASSLTGAGELFF; V gene: TRBV5-1; J gene: TRBJ2-2; clone size: NA; D gene: TRBD1
CDR3 DNA: TGTGCCAGCAGCGGAGCGGGGGGCGGGGAGGACAATGAGCAGTTCTTC; CDR3 protein: CASSGAGGGEDNEQFF; V gene: TRBV9; J gene: TRBJ2-1; clone size: NA; D gene: TRBD2
CDR3 DNA: TGCGCCAGCGCGGGACAGGGGTACGGTGAGCAGTTCTTC; CDR3 protein: CASAGQGYGEQFF; V gene: TRBV10-2; J gene: TRBJ2-1; clone size: NA; D gene: TRBD1
CDR3 DNA: TGTGCCAGCAGTTACTCCGTAGTTTTGGATACGCAGTATTTT; CDR3 protein: CASSYSVVLDTQYF; V gene: TRBV6-6; J gene: TRBJ2-3; clone size: NA; D gene: NA
CDR3 DNA: TGTGCCAGTAGTATGGGGGGGGCGCAAGAGACCCAGTACTTC; CDR3 protein: CASSMGGAQETQYF; V gene: TRBV19; J gene: TRBJ2-5; clone size: NA; D gene: NA
CDR3 DNA: TGCGCCAGCAGCGCGACAGGGGGCTATGGCTACACCTTC; CDR3 protein: CASSATGGYGYTF; V gene: TRBV5-1; J gene: TRBJ1-2; clone size: NA; D gene: TRBD1
CDR3 DNA: TGTGCCAGCAGCTTAAACCGCCAGAACGAAGCTTTCTTT; CDR3 protein: CASSLNRQNEAFF; V gene: TRBV11-2; J gene: TRBJ1-1; clone size: NA; D gene: NA
CDR3 DNA: TGCGCCAGCAGCTTTGGACAGGGAAATACCGAGACCCAGTACTTC; CDR3 protein: CASSFGQGNTETQYF; V gene: TRBV5-1; J gene: TRBJ2-5; clone size: NA; D gene: TRBD1
CDR3 DNA: TGTGCCAGCTCACCTGGACAGGTCGGGGACGGGGAGCTGTTTTTT; CDR3 protein: CASSPGQVGDGELFF; V gene: TRBV18; J gene: TRBJ2-2; clone size: NA; D gene: TRBD1
CDR3 DNA: TGTGCCAGCAGCTTAGCGGGTACAGCTCAAGAGACCCAGTACTTC; CDR3 protein: CASSLAGTAQETQYF; V gene: TRBV7-2; J gene: TRBJ2-5; clone size: NA; D gene: NA
CDR3 DNA: TGTGCCAGCTCACTCAGGGTGGGCACCGGGGAGCTGTTTTTT; CDR3 protein: CASSLRVGTGELFF; V gene: TRBV18; J gene: TRBJ2-2; clone size: few; D gene: NA
CDR3 DNA: TGTGCCAGCAGCCTCGACAGGACCTCTGGAAACACCATATATTTT; CDR3 protein: CASSLDRTSGNTIYF; V gene: TRBV6-5; J gene: TRBJ1-3; clone size: NA; D gene: NA
CDR3 DNA: TGTGCCAGCAGTTCCTCGGGACAGACACCTACGGAGCAGTACTTC; CDR3 protein: CASSSSGQTPTEQYF; V gene: TRBV27; J gene: TRBJ2-7; clone size: few; D gene: TRBD1
CDR3 DNA: TGTGCCAGCAGCCCCGGGACTTCCTCCTACAATGAGCAGTTCTTC; CDR3 protein: CASSPGTSSYNEQFF; V gene: TRBV11-2; J gene: TRBJ2-1; clone size: NA; D gene: NA
CDR3 DNA: TGCGCCAGTACCATAGGGGCCGACACCGGGGAGCTGTTTTTT; CDR3 protein: CASTIGADTGELFF; V gene: TRBV5-1; J gene: TRBJ2-2; clone size: NA; D gene: NA
CDR3 DNA: TGTGCCAGCCTCGGCAGCGGGGGGGTGATCGGGGAGCTGTTTTTT; CDR3 protein: CASLGSGGVIGELFF; V gene: TRBV11-3; J gene: TRBJ2-2; clone size: NA; D gene: TRBD2
CDR3 DNA: TGTGCCAGCAGGGTCCTGTGGGGCGGGAACACTGAAGCTTTCTTT; CDR3 protein: CASRVLWGGNTEAFF; V gene: TRBV27; J gene: TRBJ1-1; clone size: NA; D gene: NA
CDR3 DNA: TGCGCCAGCAGCTTGGAATCCAGGTCCGCCTATTCACCCCTCCACTTT; CDR3 protein: CASSLESRSAYSPLHF; V gene: TRBV5-1; J gene: TRBJ1-6; clone size: NA; D gene: NA
CDR3 DNA: TGCAGTGCTAGTCTCCCTGAACTAGCGGGAGGGTTGGATGAGCAGTTCTTC; CDR3 protein: CSASLPELAGGLDEQFF; V gene: TRBV20-1; J gene: TRBJ2-1; clone size: NA; D gene: TRBD2
CDR3 DNA: TGTGCCAGCAGTTTGGCGGGGACAGGGAGAGGCACTGAAGCTTTCTTT; CDR3 protein: CASSLAGTGRGTEAFF; V gene: TRBV25-1; J gene: TRBJ1-1; clone size: NA; D gene: TRBD1
CDR3 DNA: TGTGCCAGCAGCCCCGACTGGAGCTCCTACAATGAGCAGTTCTTC; CDR3 protein: CASSPDWSSYNEQFF; V gene: TRBV27; J gene: TRBJ2-1; clone size: NA; D gene: NA
CDR3 DNA: TGTGCCAGCAGCTTAGATCTGGGCGCTGGGGCCAACGTCCTGACTTTC; CDR3 protein: CASSLDLGAGANVLTF; V gene: TRBV11-3; J gene: TRBJ2-6; clone size: once; D gene: NA
CDR3 DNA: TGTGCCAGCAGCCAAGGCGCGACTAGCGGGGGGGCGGAGACCCAGTACTTC; CDR3 protein: CASSQGATSGGAETQYF; V gene: TRBV3-1/TRBV3-2; J gene: TRBJ2-5; clone size: NA; D gene: TRBD2
CDR3 DNA: TGCGCCAGCAGCCGCAGACTAGCGGGGGCGCAACGGGAAGAGACCCAGTACTTC; CDR3 protein: CASSRRLAGAQREETQYF; V gene: TRBV4-1; J gene: TRBJ2-5; clone size: NA; D gene: TRBD2
CDR3 DNA: TGTGCCAGCCATAGACTCGGACAGACGAACACCGGGGAGCTGTTTTTT; CDR3 protein: CASHRLGQTNTGELFF; V gene: TRBV27; J gene: TRBJ2-2; clone size: NA; D gene: NA
CDR3 DNA: TGTGCCAGCAGGGTCGGGACAGACGGAACCCCCCTCCACTTT; CDR3 protein: CASRVGTDGTPLHF; V gene: TRBV14; J gene: TRBJ1-6; clone size: NA; D gene: TRBD1
CDR3 DNA: TGTGCCAGCAGCGAGAGCGGGGGGGCCTCAGAGCAGTTCTTC; CDR3 protein: CASSESGGASEQFF; V gene: TRBV9; J gene: TRBJ2-1; clone size: NA; D gene: TRBD2
CDR3 DNA: TGTGCCAGCAGCGTAGTTGATTACAGGGGGAACAATGAGCAGTTCTTC; CDR3 protein: CASSVVDYRGNNEQFF; V gene: TRBV9; J gene: TRBJ2-1; clone size: NA; D gene: TRBD1